The 25 T cell receptor beta chains reported below all come from one sample, sequenced in a study of T cell responses to AZD1222 COVID-19 vaccine. This table comes from immunoSEQ multiplex PCR, and its TCRdb copy is limited to in-frame clones, with some not included. The sample records about 130,000 clones, 91% being singletons. Specimen: peripheral blood, collected on day 0 of AZD1222 vaccination. All receptors come from an adult in good health.

The V call is TRBV18, the J call TRBJ2-3; D unclear. This CDR3 has 15 residues. The germline V and J ends were trimmed by 3 bases and 4 bases, with 14 bases remaining between them. Germline CDR1 is KGHSH and CDR2 is LQKENI. CDR3 residues: CASSPPPLAADTQYF. The CDR3 nucleotides read TGTGCCAGCTCACCTCCTCCATTAGCCGCAGATACGCAGTATTTT.

This chain uses TRBV14 with TRBJ2-7; D uncertain. The germline V gene encodes CDR1 SGHDN and CDR2 FVKESK. Trimming pared 0 bases from V and 4 bases from J, leaving 13 bases between. CDR3 size: 15 residues. The chain's CDR3 is CASSQDRASAYEQYF. CDR3 bases: TGTGCCAGCAGCCAAGATCGGGCTAGTGCGTACGAGCAGTACTTC.

The genes are TRBV11-2 and TRBJ2-1, with 8 bases aligning to TRBD2. The CDR3 length is 14 residues. V shed 0 bases, J shed 10 bases, and the junction held 5 bases outside the gene matches. Germline loops: CDR1 SGHAT, CDR2 FQNNGV. CDR3 DNA sequence: TGTGCCAGCAGCTTAGATCGCACTAGCGGAGAGCAGTTCTTC. Amino acids: CASSLDRTSGEQFF.

V gene TRBV24-1 combines with J gene TRBJ2-5, with 10 positions matching TRBD2. CDR1 and CDR2 (germline): KGHDR, SFDVKD. Trimming cost V 5 bases and J 5 bases; bases outside gene matches: 4. The CDR3 totals 14 residues. The CDR3 region has the DNA TGTGCCACCAGTGCCGGTAGCGGGAGGGAGACCCAGTACTTC. Encoded protein: CATSAGSGRETQYF.

The chain combines TRBV6-5 with TRBJ2-2; 8 nucleotides align to TRBD1. The CDR3 loop spans 16 amino acids. J was trimmed by 0 bases and V by 6 bases; bases with no gene match: 6. Germline V gene data show CDR1 as MNHEY and CDR2 as SVGAGI. The CDR3 region has the DNA TGTGCCAGCAGATACACAGGGGGACCGAACACCGGGGAGCTGTTTTTT. Its protein product is CASRYTGGPNTGELFF.

The chain couples TRBV11-2 to TRBJ2-1; weak D call: TRBD2 (7 bases). Trimming took off 5 bases at V and 7 bases at J, with 18 bases between the two ends. Germline-derived CDR1 and CDR2 are SGHAT and FQNNGV. The CDR3 has 15 residues. The CDR3 DNA sequence: TGTGCCAGCAGCACCTACCCAGGGGAGGGAAATGAGCAGTTCTTC. Translated, it gives CASSTYPGEGNEQFF.

The chain employs TRBV18 and TRBJ2-7; maybe TRBD1 (5 bases). V shed 2 bases and J shed 0 bases, with 11 bases lying between them. The CDR3 totals 15 residues. Germline V gene sequence: CDR1 KGHSH, CDR2 LQKENI. CDR3 in DNA: TGTGCCAGCTCACCAGCCAGGGTGCACTCCTACGAGCAGTACTTC. Translation gives CASSPARVHSYEQYF. Full variable domain (remainder filled in from reference TRBV18 and TRBJ2-7): NAGVMQNPRHLVRRRGQEARLRCSPMKGHSHVYWYRQLPEEGLKFMVYLQKENIIDESGMPKERFSAEFPKEGPSILRIQQVVRGDSAAYFCASSPARVHSYEQYFGPGTRLTVT.

The chain carries TRBV10-3 and TRBJ2-1; D not certain. CDR1 is ENHRY, CDR2 SYGVKD, per germline. The V and J ends lost 5 bases and 6 bases respectively, with 17 bases between them. The CDR3 runs to 15 residues. The chain's CDR3 is CAISHRRSEGNEQFF. For the CDR3, the DNA is TGTGCCATCAGTCACAGAAGGAGCGAAGGCAATGAGCAGTTCTTC.

This clone was counted between two and nine times. The V and J genes are TRBV12-5 and TRBJ1-1; no clear D gene. CDR3 length: 13 residues. Trimming stripped 6 bases from V and 1 base from J, with 9 bases between. Germline assignment: CDR1 LGHNT and CDR2 FRNRAP. CDR3 sequence (DNA): TGTGCTAGTGGGTTATGGACGAACACTGAAGCTTTCTTT. This translates into CASGLWTNTEAFF.

The chain uses TRBV27 and TRBJ2-7; possible D gene TRBD2, 7 bases. The germline CDR1 and CDR2 sequences are MNHEY and SMNVEV (reference sequence). The V gene lost 6 bases and the J gene lost 6 bases, with 12 bases spanning the gap. CDR3 length equals 12 residues. The CDR3 reads CASRTRGAEQYF. CDR3 DNA: TGTGCCAGCAGAACACGGGGGGCCGAGCAGTACTTC.

The genes are TRBV6-5 and TRBJ1-1, with D unclear. CDR3 length equals 15 residues. Germline CDR1 and CDR2: MNHEY and SVGAGI. The V and J ends lost 0 bases and 5 bases respectively, with 13 bases between them. The CDR3 loop reads CASSYSTRTGTEAFF. The CDR3 nucleotides are TGTGCCAGCAGTTACTCTACCAGGACGGGGACTGAAGCTTTCTTT.

This clone showed up just a few times. The J gene is TRBJ1-5, the V gene TRBV18, with unresolved D. CDR1 is KGHSH and CDR2 is LQKENI in the germline V gene. The CDR3 length is 14 residues. V lost 6 bases, J lost 6 bases, and 15 bases lay in between. This CDR3 is CASSPDGGAQPQHF. Here the CDR3 DNA reads TGTGCCAGCTCGCCAGATGGCGGAGCTCAGCCCCAGCATTTT.

The chain's CDR3 is CASSLEGTGGTEAFF. The CDR3 DNA reads as TGTGCCAGCAGCTTAGAGGGGACAGGGGGCACTGAAGCTTTCTTT. The chain combines TRBV7-3 with TRBJ1-1, with 11 bases identical to TRBD1. After removal of 2 bases from V and 4 bases from J, the junction contained 3 bases not matched to a gene. CDR1 is SGHTA, CDR2 FQGTGA, per germline. The CDR3 sequence is 15 residues long.

This chain uses TRBV6-5 with TRBJ1-4; 7 bases align to TRBD1. Germline CDR1 is MNHEY and CDR2 is SVGAGI. The CDR3 totals 14 residues. The ends lost 7 bases at V and 5 bases at J; junction bases unmatched: 7. CDR3 nucleotides: TGTGCCAGCACCCCGACAGGGTCCAATGAAAAACTGTTTTTT. Protein sequence: CASTPTGSNEKLFF.

This rearrangement joins TRBV5-6 to TRBJ2-2, with D maybe TRBD2 (6 bases). V was cut by 7 bases and J by 5 bases, with 15 bases left in between. Germline CDR1 and CDR2: SGHDT and YYEEEE. The CDR3 extends over 14 amino acids. CDR3 sequence: CASFRREGTGELFF. The CDR3, as DNA: TGTGCCAGCTTTAGGCGGGAAGGGACCGGGGAGCTGTTTTTT.

The chain uses TRBV4-1 and TRBJ2-7; TRBD2 aligns across 14 bases. The CDR3 consists of 18 residues. Germline V gene sequence: CDR1 MGHRA, CDR2 YSYEKL. Trimming took 2 bases from V and 7 from J; bases not matched to a gene: 13. The CDR3 spells CASSQLRPGLAGVGEQYF. CDR3 DNA sequence: TGCGCCAGCAGCCAACTGAGGCCGGGACTAGCGGGAGTGGGGGAGCAGTACTTC.

This clone was detected once. This rearrangement joins TRBV19 to TRBJ2-2; D remains unclear. This CDR3 comprises 13 residues. V was trimmed by 6 bases and J by 2 bases, leaving 7 bases between them. The germline V gene has CDR1 LNHDA and CDR2 SQIVND (reference sequence). CDR3 residues: CASRRTNTGELFF. The CDR3 region has the DNA TGTGCCAGTAGGAGAACTAACACCGGGGAGCTGTTTTTT.

The V gene is TRBV24-1, the J gene TRBJ2-2; no reliable D call. The germline V gene has CDR1 KGHDR and CDR2 SFDVKD. Trimming took 5 bases from V and 4 from J, leaving 1 base between them. The CDR3 totals 11 residues. The CDR3 loop is CATSVTGELFF. Here the CDR3 DNA reads TGTGCCACCAGTGTCACCGGGGAGCTGTTTTTT.

This clone was counted a single time. V and J are TRBV5-8 and TRBJ1-3; no clear D gene. Trimming stripped 0 bases from V and 3 bases from J, with 10 bases between. CDR1 and CDR2 (germline): SGHTS, YDEGEE. This CDR3 has 15 residues. The CDR3 bases are TGTGCCAGCAGCTTGGGAGTTGGAAGTGGAAACACCATATATTTT. It is translated as CASSLGVGSGNTIYF. Drawing the rest from reference TRBV5-8 and TRBJ1-3, the complete variable domain is EAGVTQSPTHLIKTRGQQATLRCSPISGHTSVYWYQQALGLGLQFLLWYDEGEERNRGNFPPRFSGRQFPNYSSELNVNALELEDSALYLCASSLGVGSGNTIYFGEGSWLTVV.

This chain links TRBV10-1 with TRBJ2-1; tentatively, D is TRBD2 (5 bases). There are 12 residues in the CDR3. Germline V gene sequence: CDR1 WNHNN, CDR2 SYGVQD (reference sequence). V lost 3 bases to trimming and J lost 6 bases, with 6 bases between them. The CDR3 loop reads CASSDSANEQFF. The CDR3 bases are TGCGCCAGCAGTGATAGCGCCAATGAGCAGTTCTTC.

The chain employs TRBV4-3 and TRBJ1-1; D may be TRBD1 (5 bases). The CDR3 is made up of 14 amino acids. Germline CDR1 and CDR2: LGHNA and YSLEER. The V end was cut by 1 base, the J end by 4 bases, with 10 bases between. The CDR3 region has the DNA TGCGCCAGCAGCCAAGGGGACGAAGGCACTGAAGCTTTCTTT. Protein: CASSQGDEGTEAFF.

The rearrangement links TRBV5-1 to TRBJ1-1, with 7 bases lining up with TRBD1. The CDR3 sequence is 13 residues long. CDR1 is SGHRS, CDR2 YFSETQ, per germline. With 7 bases clipped from V and 1 base from J, the junction kept 4 bases outside the gene matches. This chain's CDR3 is CASGRQGNTEAFF. CDR3 bases: TGCGCCAGCGGCAGACAGGGGAACACTGAAGCTTTCTTT.

The V and J genes are TRBV5-1 and TRBJ1-3; a weak D match, TRBD1 (6 bases). In germline, CDR1 is SGHRS, CDR2 YFSETQ. Trimming took 3 bases from V and 2 from J, leaving 12 bases between them. The CDR3 is 15 residues long. CDR3 residues: CASSWDWTAGNTIYF. The DNA of the CDR3 is TGCGCCAGCAGCTGGGACTGGACAGCTGGAAACACCATATATTTT.

The chain couples TRBV3-1 (or the pseudogene TRBV3-2) to TRBJ1-1; 8 bases align to TRBD1. CDR1 and CDR2 from the germline V gene are LGHDT and YNNKEL (reference sequence). V trimming: 5 bases; J trimming: 11 bases; junction bases outside the gene matches: 10. This CDR3 is 13 amino acids long. The chain's CDR3 is CASSNRQGQGAFF. CDR3 DNA: TGTGCCAGCAGCAATAGACAGGGGCAGGGGGCTTTCTTT.

This chain links TRBV2 with TRBJ1-4; no definite D call. The CDR3 consists of 13 residues. V dropped 2 bases and J dropped 8 bases, with 9 bases sitting between them. CDR1 is SNHLY and CDR2 is FYNNEI in the germline V gene. The CDR3 protein is CASSETGREKLFF. Here the CDR3 DNA reads TGTGCCAGCAGTGAAACGGGAAGGGAAAAACTGTTTTTT.